A single sample is the source of the 26 T cell receptor beta chains below, sequenced in a study of blood T cell repertoires in COVID-19. Profiled with immunoSEQ multiplex PCR; TCRdb holds only in-frame clones, not every one. The sample lists about 250,000 clones, 85% to 90% occurring once. Sequencing was done on a sample of PBMCs or T cells enriched from blood (not recorded which). Every receptor here comes from a man in his forties who had recovered from COVID-19.

V and J are TRBV20-1 and TRBJ2-7; unclear D gene. The CDR3 sequence is 12 residues long. V was shortened by 3 bases and J by 2 bases, with 8 bases between the two germline ends. Germline V lookup: CDR1 DFQATT, CDR2 SNEGSKA (reference sequence). The CDR3, as DNA: TGCAGTGCTAGTGACACTACCTACGAGCAGTACTTC. The encoded protein is CSASDTTYEQYF.

The rearrangement uses TRBV3-1 (or the pseudogene TRBV3-2) and TRBJ1-2, with TRBD1 identical over 11 bases. V lost 5 bases, J lost 2 bases, and 4 bases stayed unmatched. CDR1 and CDR2 from the germline V gene are LGHDT and YNNKEL (reference sequence). The length of the CDR3 is 15 residues. The CDR3 here is CASSDRDRGNYGYTF. The CDR3 DNA follows: TGTGCCAGCAGCGACCGGGACAGGGGGAACTATGGCTACACCTTC.

The chain joins TRBV28 to TRBJ1-2; 7 bases are a match to TRBD1. This CDR3 is 16 amino acids long. Germline V gene sequence: CDR1 MDHEN, CDR2 SYDVKM. V lost 10 bases and J lost 2; bases outside the gene matches: 16. Here the CDR3 reads CATRRQGTRLNYGYTF. CDR3 sequence (DNA): TGTGCCACAAGAAGACAGGGTACTCGCTTGAACTATGGCTACACCTTC.

The CDR3 is CASSEGGTGTLHF. In DNA, the CDR3 is TGTGCCAGCAGTGAAGGGGGGACAGGGACCCTCCACTTT. This chain joins TRBV25-1 and TRBJ1-6; TRBD1 agrees at 9 bases. Unmatched junction bases numbered 4, after V lost 2 bases and J lost 14 bases. Germline loops: CDR1 MGHDK, CDR2 SYGVNS. The CDR3 runs 13 residues.

This clone came up once. The same CDR3 is also encoded by other DNA sequences in this sample. The CDR3 bases are TGTGCCAGCAGTTACTCGACGGGACAAGGCTACGAGCAGTACTTC. Protein sequence: CASSYSTGQGYEQYF. The chain carries TRBV6-5 and TRBJ2-7; weak D call: TRBD1 (6 bases). V lost 0 bases and J lost 3, with 12 bases in between. From germline, CDR1 is MNHEY and CDR2 SVGAGI. CDR3 length: 15 amino acids.

Comment on this clone: Other DNA sequences in the same sample also yield this CDR3. The CDR3 DNA reads TGTGCCAGTAGCCAACAGGGGGACTCTGGAAACACCATATATTTT. Translating gives CASSQQGDSGNTIYF. The chain uses TRBV19 and TRBJ1-3; 8 bases line up with TRBD1. CDR3 size: 15 residues. V lost 6 bases, J lost 0 bases, and 4 bases stayed unmatched. Per the germline V gene, CDR1 is LNHDA and CDR2 is SQIVND (reference sequence).

The V and J genes are TRBV19 and TRBJ2-1; 11 bases map to TRBD2. Looked up from germline, CDR1 is LNHDA and CDR2 is SQIVND (reference sequence). This CDR3 is built from 15 residues. V gave up 5 bases and J gave up 6 bases; unmatched junction bases: 6. The CDR3 coding sequence is TGTGCCAGTAGTGGGTGGCTAGCGGGAGGCAATGAGCAGTTCTTC. It specifies CASSGWLAGGNEQFF.

This rearrangement joins TRBV7-3 to TRBJ2-3, with TRBD2 matching over 10 bases. CDR3 length: 17 residues. The J segment lost 3 bases and the V segment lost 6 bases, leaving 12 bases of the junction unmatched. The V gene's germline CDR1 is SGHTA and CDR2 FQGTGA. Here the CDR3 reads CASSPSASGGATDTQYF. The CDR3 DNA sequence: TGTGCCAGCAGTCCCTCGGCCAGCGGGGGGGCAACAGATACGCAGTATTTT.

The V gene is TRBV27, the J gene TRBJ1-1, with D perhaps TRBD1 (6 bases). Trimming removed 3 bases from V and 4 bases from J, with 15 bases in between. Germline CDR1 is MNHEY and CDR2 is SMNVEV (reference sequence). This CDR3 is 15 amino acids long. The CDR3 protein is CASSFRTGRGTEAFF. The CDR3 region has the DNA TGTGCCAGCAGTTTTAGAACAGGGAGGGGCACTGAAGCTTTCTTT.

This clone appeared once. This chain uses TRBV2 with TRBJ1-1; no clear D gene. The germline gives CDR1 SNHLY, CDR2 FYNNEI. CDR3 length: 12 residues. Trimming left V 10 bases short and J 4 bases short, with 13 bases between. The CDR3 nucleotides are TGTGCCATCAAAAAGAGTGCCACTGAAGCTTTCTTT. Translation: CAIKKSATEAFF.

The chain has TRBV7-9 and TRBJ1-4, with 7 nucleotides matching TRBD1. Losses at the gene ends were 5 bases for V and 8 bases for J; bases not matched to a gene: 8. There are 14 residues in the CDR3. The V gene's germline CDR1 is SEHNR and CDR2 FQNEAQ (reference sequence). The CDR3 loop is CASSLGRGMEKLFF. DNA of the CDR3: TGTGCCAGCAGCCTTGGCAGGGGGATGGAAAAACTGTTTTTT.

This chain joins TRBV5-1 and TRBJ2-1, with TRBD2 identical over 10 bases. V shed 4 bases, J shed 7 bases, and the junction held 17 bases outside the gene matches. The CDR3 extends over 18 amino acids. Germline values: CDR1 SGHRS, CDR2 YFSETQ. The CDR3 region has the DNA TGCGCCAGCAGCCCCCCCCCGCGGTGGAGCGGGAGGGGGAATGAGCAGTTCTTC. Translation: CASSPPPRWSGRGNEQFF.

The gene calls are TRBV7-9 and TRBJ1-6; D gene uncertain. From germline, CDR1 is SEHNR and CDR2 FQNEAQ (reference sequence). The CDR3 has 15 amino acids. Between the trimmed V and J ends, which lost 1 base and 5 bases, there was a span of 9 bases. This CDR3 reads CASSLGQANNSPLHF. The CDR3 DNA reads TGTGCCAGCAGCTTAGGGCAGGCAAATAATTCACCCCTCCACTTT.

This clone was seen just once. V gene TRBV9 combines with J gene TRBJ1-2, with D unclear. This CDR3 is 15 amino acids long. V was pared by 4 bases and J by 4 bases, with 17 bases between. Germline CDR1 reads SGDLS; CDR2 reads YYNGEE. The DNA of the CDR3 is TGTGCCAGCAGCAACTATCTTACTGCTTCCTATGGCTACACCTTC. Translation: CASSNYLTASYGYTF.

This sequence joins TRBV19 and TRBJ1-5; D remains unclear. V was pared by 6 bases and J by 3 bases, with 18 bases between. CDR1 LNHDA and CDR2 SQIVND come from the germline V gene (reference sequence). CDR3 length: 16 amino acids. Here the CDR3 DNA reads TGTGCCAGTAGCCTGGAGGCGGCGAGCCTCAATCAGCCCCAGCATTTT. Translation gives CASSLEAASLNQPQHF.

The chain couples TRBV6-1 to TRBJ2-7, with 8 nucleotides matching TRBD2. Germline-derived CDR1 and CDR2 are MNHNS and SASEGT. The V segment lost 1 base and the J segment 7 bases; nucleotides outside the gene matches: 6. The CDR3 is 14 residues long. The CDR3 here is CASSEVGGAREQYF. The DNA for the CDR3 is TGTGCCAGCAGTGAAGTCGGGGGGGCGAGGGAGCAGTACTTC.

The V gene is TRBV18, the J gene TRBJ1-3; a possible D gene is TRBD1 (5 bases). Trimming pared 1 base from V and 9 bases from J, leaving 22 bases between. CDR1 and CDR2 from the germline V gene are KGHSH and LQKENI. This CDR3 has 17 amino acids. CDR3 nucleotides: TGTGCCAGCTCACCACGTCCCGGGGGTGCGGACGAGAGCACCATATATTTT. Protein: CASSPRPGGADESTIYF.

This sequence joins TRBV30 and TRBJ1-6, with 9 bases aligning to TRBD1. This CDR3 contains 14 residues. Germline assignment: CDR1 GTSNPN and CDR2 SVGIG (reference sequence). The V segment lost 1 base and the J segment 13 bases; nucleotides outside the gene matches: 8. The CDR3 spells CAWSDGQGPFPLHF. CDR3 bases: TGTGCCTGGAGTGACGGACAGGGGCCTTTCCCCCTCCACTTT.

The DNA for the CDR3 is TGTGCCACCAGCAGGACGGGACTAGCGGGAGGCGGAGAGACCCAGTACTTC. It specifies CATSRTGLAGGGETQYF. The chain recombines TRBV15 with TRBJ2-5, with 15 bases identical to TRBD2. This CDR3 contains 17 residues. Germline assignment: CDR1 LNHNV and CDR2 YYDKDF (reference sequence). V lost 3 bases and J lost 4; bases outside the gene matches: 6. The full variable domain, its missing parts supplied by reference TRBV15 and TRBJ2-5, is DAMVIQNPRYQVTQFGKPVTLSCSQTLNHNVMYWYQQKSSQAPKLLFHYYDKDFNNEADTPDNFQSRRPNTSFCFLDIRSPGLGDTAMYLCATSRTGLAGGGETQYFGPGTRLLVL.

This rearrangement joins TRBV14 to TRBJ1-2, with 7 bases lining up with TRBD1. The CDR3 sequence is 15 residues long. In germline, CDR1 is SGHDN, CDR2 FVKESK. The V segment lost 4 bases and the J segment 4 bases; nucleotides outside the gene matches: 9. The CDR3 is CASSPRQGTSYGYTF. CDR3 DNA: TGTGCCAGCAGCCCCAGACAGGGAACTTCCTATGGCTACACCTTC.

V is TRBV9 and J is TRBJ2-5; TRBD2 might be the D (6 bases). This CDR3 spans 13 amino acids. Germline CDR1 and CDR2: SGDLS and YYNGEE. Between the trimmed V and J ends, which lost 3 bases and 2 bases, there was a span of 8 bases. CDR3 coding DNA: TGTGCCAGCAGCGCCGGGACTCAAGAGACCCAGTACTTC. Translating it yields CASSAGTQETQYF.

The rearrangement uses TRBV7-2 and TRBJ1-2; D is undetermined. V lost 1 base and J 2 bases, leaving 14 bases between the germline ends. Germline V CDR1 and CDR2: SGHTA, FQGNSA. CDR3 size: 16 residues. Here the CDR3 reads CASSLGVSGANYGYTF. In nucleotides, the CDR3 is TGTGCCAGCAGCTTAGGGGTGAGCGGAGCGAACTATGGCTACACCTTC.

J is TRBJ2-1 and V is TRBV28; 8 nucleotides align to TRBD1. Losses at the gene ends were 8 bases for V and 9 bases for J; bases not matched to a gene: 12. Germline assignment: CDR1 MDHEN and CDR2 SYDVKM. This CDR3 is built from 14 residues. CDR3 region: CASSPMDRAGEQFF. Written as DNA, the CDR3 is TGTGCCAGCTCTCCTATGGACAGGGCGGGTGAGCAGTTCTTC.

This chain links TRBV28 with TRBJ1-2; D is uncertain. The germline V gene encodes CDR1 MDHEN and CDR2 SYDVKM. The CDR3 is 14 residues long. The ends were cut back, 7 bases at V and 4 bases at J, with 16 bases in the middle. This CDR3 reads CASTPPGIGYGYTF. CDR3 DNA: TGTGCCAGCACCCCCCCGGGGATCGGCTATGGCTACACCTTC.

This chain joins TRBV7-8 and TRBJ1-1; D call uncertain. The CDR3 spans 16 residues. V gave up 1 base and J gave up 4 bases, with 16 bases separating them. Per the germline V gene, CDR1 is SGHVS and CDR2 is FQNEAQ. CDR3 DNA sequence: TGTGCCAGCAGCTTAGGGACTACAGTTGAAGTCACTGAAGCTTTCTTT. It encodes CASSLGTTVEVTEAFF.

The chain links TRBV7-3 to TRBJ1-2; D perhaps matches TRBD1 (5 bases). Germline V CDR1 and CDR2: SGHTA, FQGTGA. CDR3 length: 17 residues. Trimming took 4 bases from V and 6 from J, leaving 24 bases between them. The CDR3 nucleotides are TGTGCCAGCAGCTCTTCAACCCCTCAGGGTTTAGAGAATGGCTACACCTTC. It translates to CASSSSTPQGLENGYTF.